This T cell receptor beta chain was profiled in a study of cytomegalovirus exposure and HLA in healthy donors. CDR1 and CDR2 (germline): SEHNR, FQNEAQ (reference sequence). Trimming cost V 4 bases and J 4 bases, with 16 bases left between them. The CDR3 runs to 15 residues. The PCR used 60 Vbeta and 13 Jbeta primers. Generated by immunoSEQ multiplex PCR, the TCRdb table keeps only in-frame clones and is missing some. Here the sample spans about 160,000 clones, around 72% being singletons. Notes on this clone: Its antigen remains unknown.

Study findings and constraints: Investigators reported 150 to 200 TCR beta chains as tied to cytomegalovirus. 87-base-pair reads could not separate some V segments, including TRBV6-2 and TRBV6-3.

The J gene is TRBJ1-2, the V gene TRBV7-9, with D perhaps TRBD1 (6 bases). This clonotype originated in a female donor in good health and CMV-seronegative. Material: PBMCs. The CDR3 DNA follows: TGTGCCAGCAGCTGGGGGGCGGGGGAGAGCTATGGCTACACCTTC. Protein product: CASSWGAGESYGYTF.